These 20 T cell receptor beta chains originate from one sample sequenced in a study of OX40 agonist ivuxolimab in advanced cancers. Method: immunoSEQ multiplex PCR; TCRdb's copy keeps in-frame clones and lacks some. The sample holds roughly 100,000 clones; approximately 81% are singletons and the top ten take 1% to 1.3%. The source was CD4+ or CD8+ T cells sorted from blood, collected in a trial of the OX40 agonist ivuxolimab. The receptor set was obtained from an adult with an advanced solid tumor such as melanoma, head and neck, liver or kidney cancer.

The DNA for the CDR3 is TGTGCCAGCAGCTCAGGGTCCTATGGCTACACCTTC. The encoded protein is CASSSGSYGYTF. The chain links TRBV5-4 to TRBJ1-2; possibly TRBD1 for D (5 bases). There are 12 residues in the CDR3. Germline V gene data show CDR1 as SGHNT and CDR2 as YYREEE (reference sequence). The V end was cut by 3 bases, the J end by 4 bases, with 7 bases between.

V is TRBV28 and J is TRBJ1-3; 7 bases are a match to TRBD1. Germline V lookup: CDR1 MDHEN, CDR2 SYDVKM. J gave up 4 bases and V 5 bases, and 5 bases lay outside the gene matches. The CDR3 is 14 residues long. In DNA form, the CDR3 reads TGTGCCAGCAGTCTCGGGACAGCCGGAAACACCATATATTTT. Protein product: CASSLGTAGNTIYF.

The sample holds one count of this clone. This rearrangement joins TRBV6-6 to TRBJ1-1; D may be TRBD1 (5 bases). The germline gives CDR1 MNHNY, CDR2 SVGAGI (reference sequence). V lost 6 bases to trimming and J lost 1 base, with 12 bases between them. This CDR3 comprises 14 residues. In DNA, the CDR3 is TGTGCCAGCAGCTTACAGGTTCAGAACACTGAAGCTTTCTTT. This translates into CASSLQVQNTEAFF.

The chain has TRBV27 and TRBJ2-7; D perhaps matches TRBD1 (5 bases). This CDR3 comprises 14 residues. Germline loops: CDR1 MNHEY, CDR2 SMNVEV (reference sequence). The V and J ends lost 6 bases and 6 bases respectively, with 18 bases between them. CDR3 nucleotides: TGTGCCAGCAGCCGCCAGCAGGGTCTACCCGAGCAGTACTTC. Residues: CASSRQQGLPEQYF.

This clone was seen only once. In DNA, the CDR3 is TGTGCCATCGGGCAGGGACCAGTTAGCAATGAGCAGTTCTTC. The encoded protein is CAIGQGPVSNEQFF. The genes are TRBV10-3 and TRBJ2-1; D might be TRBD1 or TRBD2, each matching 5 bases. Between the trimmed V and J ends, which lost 8 bases and 6 bases, there was a span of 17 bases. The germline V gene encodes CDR1 ENHRY and CDR2 SYGVKD. The CDR3 loop spans 14 amino acids.

The V and J genes are TRBV6-5 and TRBJ2-6; D gene unclear. The CDR3 sequence is 15 residues long. V was pared by 5 bases and J by 0 bases, with 8 bases between. CDR1 MNHEY and CDR2 SVGAGI come from the germline V gene. The chain's CDR3 is CASSRVSSGANVLTF. Here the CDR3 DNA reads TGTGCCAGCAGTCGTGTCAGCTCTGGGGCCAACGTCCTGACTTTC.

V usage is TRBV7-2 and J usage is TRBJ2-3; D uncertain. Per germline, CDR1 SGHTA and CDR2 FQGNSA. The CDR3 is 15 residues long. The V end was cut by 3 bases, the J end by 0 bases, with 10 bases between. The CDR3 protein is CASSFAPSSTDTQYF. The CDR3 bases are TGTGCCAGCAGCTTTGCCCCTTCTAGCACAGATACGCAGTATTTT.

The chain uses TRBV10-3 and TRBJ2-7; 9 bases fit TRBD1. Trimming took 6 bases from V and 7 from J; bases not matched to a gene: 7. Germline CDR1 reads ENHRY; CDR2 reads SYGVKD. The CDR3 length is 13 residues. CDR3 in DNA: TGTGCCATCAGCGGACAAGACAGGGGGGAGCAGTACGTC. The encoded protein is CAISGQDRGEQYV.

This chain uses TRBV6-4 with TRBJ2-3; perhaps D is TRBD1 or TRBD2 (5 bases each). CDR3 length: 14 amino acids. V was trimmed by 6 bases and J by 3 bases, leaving 13 bases between them. The germline V gene has CDR1 MRHNA and CDR2 SNTAGT. CDR3 in amino acids: CASRVGPGTDTQYF. The CDR3 coding sequence is TGTGCCAGCAGGGTGGGACCGGGTACAGATACGCAGTATTTT.

This sequence joins TRBV5-6 and TRBJ1-5; 10 bases are a match to TRBD1. CDR1 and CDR2 (germline): SGHDT, YYEEEE. J gave up 7 bases and V 4 bases, and 8 bases lay outside the gene matches. This CDR3 is built from 15 residues. CDR3 residues: CASSVRQGAWQPQHF. CDR3 bases: TGTGCCAGCAGCGTCAGACAGGGGGCCTGGCAGCCCCAGCATTTT.

As regards this clone: Other DNA variants within this sample encode the same CDR3. This rearrangement joins TRBV7-9 to TRBJ2-7, with no clear D. Germline CDR1 reads SEHNR; CDR2 reads FQNEAQ (reference sequence). The ends were cut back, 6 bases at V and 0 bases at J, with 6 bases in the middle. There are 12 residues in the CDR3. This CDR3 reads CASSLSSYEQYF. Written as DNA, the CDR3 is TGTGCCAGCAGTCTTAGCTCCTACGAGCAGTACTTC. The full variable domain, in which reference TRBV7-9 and TRBJ2-7 provide the parts outside the CDR3, is DTGVSQNPRHKITKRGQNVTFRCDPISEHNRLYWYRQTLGQGPEFLTYFQNEAQLEKSRLLSDRFSAERPKGSFSTLEIQRTEQGDSAMYLCASSLSSYEQYFGPGTRLTVT.

This chain connects TRBV19 to TRBJ1-4; no clear D. The CDR3 has 15 residues. V lost 3 bases to trimming and J lost 5 bases, with 13 bases between them. The germline V gene encodes CDR1 LNHDA and CDR2 SQIVND (reference sequence). The chain's CDR3 is CASSIIPGVNEKLFF. The CDR3 DNA follows: TGTGCCAGTAGTATCATTCCGGGAGTCAATGAAAAACTGTTTTTT. Filled out from reference TRBV19 and TRBJ1-4, the complete variable domain reads DGGITQSPKYLFRKEGQNVTLSCEQNLNHDAMYWYRQDPGQGLRLIYYSQIVNDFQKGDIAEGYSVSREKKESFPLTVTSAQKNPTAFYLCASSIIPGVNEKLFFGSGTQLSVL.

V gene TRBV10-2 combines with J gene TRBJ1-2; D gene unclear. Germline V lookup: CDR1 WSHSY, CDR2 SAAADI. The V gene lost 0 bases and the J gene lost 3 bases, with 5 bases spanning the gap. The CDR3 length is 13 residues. CDR3: CASSESLYYGYTF. The CDR3 DNA follows: TGCGCCAGCAGTGAGTCGCTGTACTATGGCTACACCTTC.

This chain uses TRBV11-2 with TRBJ1-2; D is undetermined. With 0 bases removed from V and 0 bases from J, the gap between germline ends came to 8 bases. There are 15 residues in the CDR3. Per the germline V gene, CDR1 is SGHAT and CDR2 is FQNNGV. Here the CDR3 reads CASSLETAANYGYTF. CDR3 sequence (DNA): TGTGCCAGCAGCTTAGAAACAGCTGCTAACTATGGCTACACCTTC.

The V and J genes are TRBV28 and TRBJ1-2; TRBD1 might be the D (6 bases). Trimming removed 4 bases at V and 5 bases at J, with 14 bases between. Germline assignment: CDR1 MDHEN and CDR2 SYDVKM. The CDR3 totals 14 residues. CDR3 in amino acids: CASSSFTGNYGYTF. CDR3 in DNA: TGTGCCAGCAGTTCCTTTACAGGGAATTATGGCTACACCTTC.

The V gene is TRBV5-1, the J gene TRBJ1-2; 7 nucleotides align to TRBD1. This CDR3 is 13 amino acids long. Germline loops: CDR1 SGHRS, CDR2 YFSETQ. After removal of 4 bases from V and 7 bases from J, the junction contained 7 bases not matched to a gene. The CDR3 is CASSMTGIGGYTF. In DNA, the CDR3 is TGCGCCAGCAGCATGACAGGGATTGGTGGCTACACCTTC.

The CDR3 loop reads CASIPGIAGNTIYF. CDR3 sequence (DNA): TGTGCCAGCATCCCCGGGATTGCTGGAAACACCATATATTTT. The chain is built from TRBV2 and TRBJ1-3; D remains unclear. The CDR3 covers 14 residues. V was trimmed by 7 bases and J by 2 bases, leaving 12 bases between them. CDR1 SNHLY and CDR2 FYNNEI come from the germline V gene. Full variable domain (remainder filled in from reference TRBV2 and TRBJ1-3): EPEVTQTPSHQVTQMGQEVILRCVPISNHLYFYWYRQILGQKVEFLVSFYNNEISEKSEIFDDQFSVERPDGSNFTLKIRSTKLEDSAMYFCASIPGIAGNTIYFGEGSWLTVV.

CDR3 in amino acids: CASKGQGAVYGYTF. The CDR3 DNA sequence: TGTGCCAGCAAAGGACAGGGGGCGGTCTATGGCTACACCTTC. V usage is TRBV6-5 and J usage is TRBJ1-2; 11 bases line up with TRBD1. In germline, CDR1 is MNHEY, CDR2 SVGAGI. V was pared by 7 bases and J by 4 bases, with 5 bases of the junction left unmatched. CDR3 size: 14 residues.

This clone has just a few counts. The CDR3 sequence is CASSLAETGNQPQHF. The CDR3 DNA follows: TGTGCCAGCAGCTTAGCCGAGACAGGAAATCAGCCCCAGCATTTT. This chain joins TRBV7-9 and TRBJ1-5; TRBD1 is a possible D gene (6 bases). Germline CDR1 and CDR2: SEHNR and FQNEAQ (reference sequence). V was shortened by 0 bases and J by 4 bases, with 10 bases between the two germline ends. CDR3 size: 15 residues.

The chain is built from TRBV10-3 and TRBJ1-5; 10 bases agree with TRBD1. V lost 5 bases and J lost 5; bases outside the gene matches: 9. Germline V gives CDR1 ENHRY, CDR2 SYGVKD. This CDR3 spans 16 amino acids. CDR3 DNA sequence: TGTGCCATCAGTCCGGGACAGGGGCCAGGCTATCAGCCCCAGCATTTT. Translating gives CAISPGQGPGYQPQHF.